What follows are 27 T cell receptor beta chains derived from one specimen sequenced in a study of OX40 agonist ivuxolimab in advanced cancers. Data came from immunoSEQ multiplex PCR; TCRdb stores just in-frame clones and leaves some out. This table holds 55,000 to 75,000 clones, roughly 80% found once. Here the sequenced sample was CD4+ or CD8+ T cells sorted from blood, taken in a trial of the OX40 agonist ivuxolimab. The origin of the receptors is an adult with an advanced solid tumor such as melanoma, head and neck, liver or kidney cancer.

The chain combines TRBV19 with TRBJ1-5; no firm D call. The germline V gene encodes CDR1 LNHDA and CDR2 SQIVND (reference sequence). The length of the CDR3 is 12 residues. Trimming cost V 6 bases and J 13 bases, with 16 bases left between them. The CDR3 is CASSPRWEGQHF. DNA for the CDR3: TGTGCCAGTAGCCCGCGGTGGGAGGGTCAGCATTTT.

This chain joins TRBV7-9 and TRBJ2-7; a possible D gene is TRBD1 (6 bases). V was trimmed by 5 bases and J by 0 bases, leaving 11 bases between them. The CDR3 runs 14 residues. Germline CDR1 and CDR2: SEHNR and FQNEAQ (reference sequence). The CDR3 spells CASSRDRSSYEQYF. DNA of the CDR3: TGTGCCAGCAGCCGCGACAGGAGCTCCTACGAGCAGTACTTC.

J is TRBJ1-2 and V is TRBV6-5, with a tentative D call TRBD1 (6 bases). CDR1 MNHEY and CDR2 SVGAGI come from the germline V gene. V was shortened by 4 bases and J by 8 bases, with 11 bases between the two germline ends. This CDR3 is 12 amino acids long. CDR3 nucleotides: TGTGCCAGCAGTTCCAGGGGTCTCGGCTACACCTTC. This sequence encodes CASSSRGLGYTF.

J is TRBJ1-2 and V is TRBV18; D gene uncertain. CDR1 is KGHSH and CDR2 is LQKENI in the germline V gene. Trimming stripped 2 bases from V and 3 bases from J, with 1 base between. The CDR3 is 11 amino acids. This CDR3 is CASSPDYGYTF. CDR3 nucleotides: TGTGCCAGCTCACCAGACTATGGCTACACCTTC.

J is TRBJ2-7 and V is TRBV5-1; 12 bases match TRBD2. CDR1 and CDR2 from the germline V gene are SGHRS and YFSETQ. This CDR3 is built from 16 residues. V shed 0 bases, J shed 3 bases, and the junction held 4 bases outside the gene matches. The CDR3 protein is CASSLGLTSGGYEQYF. The CDR3 DNA is TGCGCCAGCAGCTTGGGATTGACTAGCGGGGGCTACGAGCAGTACTTC.

The CDR3 loop reads CASARTSGSPGELFF. Written as DNA, the CDR3 is TGTGCCAGCGCCAGGACTAGCGGGAGTCCCGGGGAGCTGTTTTTT. The chain uses TRBV6-5 and TRBJ2-2, with 13 bases aligning to TRBD2. The J segment lost 6 bases and the V segment lost 8 bases, leaving 6 bases of the junction unmatched. CDR1 is MNHEY and CDR2 is SVGAGI in the germline V gene. The CDR3 spans 15 residues.

This clone was counted a few times. The chain couples TRBV25-1 to TRBJ2-1, with D maybe TRBD1 (6 bases). With 5 bases removed from V and 5 bases from J, the gap between germline ends came to 19 bases. Germline CDR1 and CDR2: MGHDK and SYGVNS. The CDR3 is made up of 16 amino acids. The CDR3 here is CASSTRRTEPDNEQFF. The CDR3 DNA sequence: TGTGCCAGCAGTACCAGGCGGACAGAGCCCGACAATGAGCAGTTCTTC.

The chain recombines TRBV7-2 with TRBJ2-1; the match to TRBD2 covers 7 bases. CDR3 size: 16 residues. Germline trimming cut 5 bases from V and 3 bases from J; bases unmatched to any gene: 10. CDR1 and CDR2 from the germline V gene are SGHTA and FQGNSA. The CDR3 here is CASSPTTSSLYNEQFF. CDR3 sequence (DNA): TGTGCCAGCAGCCCGACGACTAGCTCCCTCTACAATGAGCAGTTCTTC.

The rearrangement joins TRBV9 to TRBJ1-6; 7 bases line up with TRBD1. V gave up 3 bases and J gave up 10 bases; unmatched junction bases: 7. This CDR3 is built from 14 residues. Germline-derived CDR1 and CDR2 are SGDLS and YYNGEE. The CDR3 DNA reads TGTGCCAGCAGCGAGGGGACAGTTTACTCACCCCTCCACTTT. Encoded protein: CASSEGTVYSPLHF.

This clone was seen once. V is TRBV6-5 and J is TRBJ1-4; D unresolved. The germline gives CDR1 MNHEY, CDR2 SVGAGI. CDR3 length: 16 residues. V was shortened by 4 bases and J by 0 bases, with 12 bases between the two germline ends. The chain's CDR3 is CASSSKWAATNEKLFF. CDR3 DNA sequence: TGTGCCAGCAGTTCCAAGTGGGCTGCAACTAATGAAAAACTGTTTTTT.

The rearrangement uses TRBV9 and TRBJ2-2; D might be TRBD2 (5 bases). Germline V gene data show CDR1 as SGDLS and CDR2 as YYNGEE. The V end was cut by 0 bases, the J end by 4 bases, with 10 bases between. This CDR3 is built from 15 residues. The CDR3 loop is CASSVDHGGTGELFF. The CDR3 DNA reads as TGTGCCAGCAGCGTAGATCACGGAGGCACCGGGGAGCTGTTTTTT.

The chain employs TRBV10-3 and TRBJ1-1, with D possibly matching TRBD1 (6 bases). Trimming pared 10 bases from V and 1 base from J, leaving 13 bases between. The CDR3 has 13 amino acids. The germline gives CDR1 ENHRY, CDR2 SYGVKD. As DNA, the CDR3 is TGTGCCACTTCGACAGGTACGAACACTGAAGCTTTCTTT. Its translation is CATSTGTNTEAFF.

This clone has only a few counts. The gene calls are TRBV23-1 and TRBJ1-2; D is unresolved. TRBV23-1 is an open reading frame whose function is uncertain. CDR3 length equals 15 residues. Trimming pared 5 bases from V and 8 bases from J, leaving 21 bases between. The chain's CDR3 is CASSYPAARFRGYTF. The CDR3 DNA is TGCGCCAGCAGTTACCCAGCGGCCAGGTTTCGGGGCTACACCTTC.

This clone came up a few times. The chain is built from TRBV2 and TRBJ1-1; the D gene is possibly TRBD1 (5 bases). From germline, CDR1 is SNHLY and CDR2 FYNNEI. This CDR3 spans 13 amino acids. The V end was cut by 8 bases, the J end by 14 bases, with 24 bases between. The CDR3: CASGTDYTEKGFF. The CDR3 DNA sequence: TGTGCCAGCGGGACGGACTACACTGAAAAGGGGTTCTTT. The entire variable domain, with the rest obtained from reference TRBV2 and TRBJ1-1, is as follows: EPEVTQTPSHQVTQMGQEVILRCVPISNHLYFYWYRQILGQKVEFLVSFYNNEISEKSEIFDDQFSVERPDGSNFTLKIRSTKLEDSAMYFCASGTDYTEKGFFGQGTRLTVV.

The DNA of the CDR3 is TGCGCCAGCAGCTTGGTAGGGGGCGGGTCAGATACGCAGTATTTT. It codes for CASSLVGGGSDTQYF. The gene calls are TRBV5-1 and TRBJ2-3, with TRBD1 matching over 7 bases. Germline V gene lookup returns CDR1 SGHRS and CDR2 YFSETQ. With V trimmed by 0 bases and J by 4 bases, 5 bases remained unmatched. This CDR3 has 15 amino acids.

This clone showed up just once. The CDR3 bases are TGTGCCAGCAGCGAACAGGGAGGAGGTGGAAACACCATATATTTT. It translates to CASSEQGGGGNTIYF. The chain carries TRBV9 and TRBJ1-3; TRBD1 might be the D (6 bases). V was pared by 3 bases and J by 3 bases, with 13 bases between. CDR1 is SGDLS and CDR2 is YYNGEE in the germline V gene. CDR3 length: 15 amino acids.

The chain combines TRBV7-8 with TRBJ1-4, with a weak D call TRBD1 (6 bases). V dropped 5 bases and J dropped 0 bases, with 7 bases sitting between them. The CDR3 runs to 14 residues. Germline-derived CDR1 and CDR2 are SGHVS and FQNEAQ. The CDR3 bases are TGTGCCAGCAGCAGACAGGCAACTAATGAAAAACTGTTTTTT. Its translation is CASSRQATNEKLFF.

This clone was picked up one time. The rearrangement joins TRBV7-2 to TRBJ1-3, with 8 bases matching TRBD1. CDR1 SGHTA and CDR2 FQGNSA come from the germline V gene. The CDR3 consists of 15 residues. J gave up 2 bases and V 6 bases, and 6 bases lay outside the gene matches. The CDR3 is CASRSQGAAGNTIYF. CDR3 DNA: TGTGCCAGCAGATCCCAGGGGGCAGCTGGAAACACCATATATTTT. The full variable domain, its missing parts supplied by reference TRBV7-2 and TRBJ1-3, is GAGVSQSPSNKVTEKGKDVELRCDPISGHTALYWYRQSLGQGLEFLIYFQGNSAPDKSGLPSDRFSAERTGGSVSTLTIQRTQQEDSAVYLCASRSQGAAGNTIYFGEGSWLTVV.

The genes are TRBV11-2 and TRBJ2-2; D might be TRBD1 (7 bases). There are 18 residues in the CDR3. From germline, CDR1 is SGHAT and CDR2 FQNNGV. V lost 5 bases and J lost 4, with 23 bases in between. CDR3 sequence: CASSPGAPGQRSTGELFF. DNA of the CDR3: TGTGCCAGCAGCCCGGGGGCTCCGGGACAGCGAAGCACCGGGGAGCTGTTTTTT.

Note on this clone: This sample also contains other DNA sequences that code for the same CDR3. This rearrangement joins TRBV2 to TRBJ2-1; no firm D call. The germline V and J ends were trimmed by 8 bases and 4 bases, with 6 bases remaining between them. Germline V gives CDR1 SNHLY, CDR2 FYNNEI. The CDR3 covers 11 residues. The CDR3 is CASSLYNEQFF. CDR3 DNA sequence: TGTGCCAGCTCGCTATACAATGAGCAGTTCTTC.

The chain has TRBV6-5 and TRBJ1-1, with TRBD1 matching over 9 bases. Germline V gene lookup returns CDR1 MNHEY and CDR2 SVGAGI. The CDR3 spans 15 residues. The V and J ends lost 0 bases and 4 bases, in that order; junction bases with no gene match: 3. In nucleotides, the CDR3 is TGTGCCAGCAGTTACTCGGACAGGGGAGCCACTGAAGCTTTCTTT. Protein: CASSYSDRGATEAFF.

The chain recombines TRBV10-2 with TRBJ2-7, with TRBD1 matching over 10 bases. The CDR3 loop spans 13 amino acids. Germline values: CDR1 WSHSY, CDR2 SAAADI. V was clipped by 6 bases and J by 6 bases; unmatched bases: 5. The CDR3 bases are TGCGCCAGCAGCGCTGGACAGGGGGGCGAGCAGTACTTC. Translation: CASSAGQGGEQYF.

This clone was detected once. The rearrangement links TRBV6-1 to TRBJ2-7; the D is unclear. This CDR3 contains 15 residues. Between the trimmed V and J ends, which lost 1 base and 2 bases, there was a span of 12 bases. Germline CDR1 and CDR2: MNHNS and SASEGT. The CDR3 DNA sequence: TGTGCCAGCAGTGAAGTTTCTTACGGAACCTACGAGCAGTACTTC. Its protein is CASSEVSYGTYEQYF.

This chain uses TRBV27 with TRBJ1-6, with a tentative D call TRBD1 (5 bases). This CDR3 spans 13 amino acids. Trimming took off 8 bases at V and 18 bases at J, with 23 bases between the two ends. The germline V gene has CDR1 MNHEY and CDR2 SMNVEV (reference sequence). The DNA of the CDR3 is TGTGCCAGCCGAATTTACAGGTCGTTTTTTCCCCACTTT. Protein: CASRIYRSFFPHF.

This sequence joins TRBV19 and TRBJ2-1; 9 bases are a match to TRBD2. This CDR3 contains 15 residues. Germline CDR1 and CDR2: LNHDA and SQIVND (reference sequence). V lost 8 bases to trimming and J lost 6 bases; unmatched junction nucleotides: 11. CDR3 sequence reads: CASLSTGTSTNEQFF. The CDR3 bases are TGTGCCAGTCTTTCAACCGGGACTAGCACCAATGAGCAGTTCTTC. Variable domain in full (rest from reference TRBV19 and TRBJ2-1): DGGITQSPKYLFRKEGQNVTLSCEQNLNHDAMYWYRQDPGQGLRLIYYSQIVNDFQKGDIAEGYSVSREKKESFPLTVTSAQKNPTAFYLCASLSTGTSTNEQFFGPGTRLTVL.

J is TRBJ2-2 and V is TRBV2; D gene uncertain. Germline lookup yields CDR1 SNHLY and CDR2 FYNNEI. The V and J ends lost 3 bases and 13 bases respectively, with 12 bases between them. CDR3 length equals 12 residues. CDR3 region: CASSDSSSRLFF. The DNA for the CDR3 is TGTGCCAGCAGTGATTCGTCATCGAGGCTGTTTTTT.

The chain joins TRBV30 to TRBJ1-3, with TRBD1 matching over 7 bases. Looked up from germline, CDR1 is GTSNPN and CDR2 is SVGIG (reference sequence). Trimming cost V 0 bases and J 7 bases; bases outside gene matches: 6. This CDR3 has 14 residues. CDR3 sequence: CAWSVGDSYNTIYF. The CDR3 nucleotides read TGTGCCTGGAGTGTTGGGGACAGTTATAACACCATATATTTT.